The 20 T cell receptor beta chains presented below share a single source sample, sequenced in a study of cytomegalovirus exposure and HLA in healthy donors. PCR amplification relied on 60 Vbeta primers (plus 13 Jbeta primers). Sequencing used immunoSEQ multiplex PCR; TCRdb keeps in-frame clones, though not all of them. The sample records some 160,000 clones, approximately 68% being singletons. Sample: PBMCs. These receptors all come from a man in his sixties in good health and CMV-seronegative.

This sequence joins TRBV9 and TRBJ2-3, with 7 bases aligning to TRBD2. The CDR3 is 17 amino acids. Trimming took 3 bases from V and 3 from J; bases not matched to a gene: 13. Germline loops: CDR1 SGDLS, CDR2 YYNGEE. DNA of the CDR3: TGTGCCAGCAGCGCCCTGTCTAGCGGAAGCGGAACAGATACGCAGTATTTT. Its protein product is CASSALSSGSGTDTQYF.

The V and J genes are TRBV6-5 and TRBJ1-2, with D possibly matching TRBD1 (6 bases). Germline V gene data show CDR1 as MNHEY and CDR2 as SVGAGI. V was cut by 6 bases and J by 4 bases, with 15 bases left in between. The CDR3 consists of 14 residues. In nucleotides, the CDR3 is TGTGCCAGCAGGGACAGCGGCCTGGCCTATGGCTACACCTTC. Its translation is CASRDSGLAYGYTF.

The J gene is TRBJ2-3, the V gene TRBV4-1; D is unclear. This CDR3 has 17 amino acids. Germline CDR1 reads MGHRA; CDR2 reads YSYEKL. Trimming left V 4 bases short and J 0 bases short, with 17 bases between. Here the CDR3 DNA reads TGCGCCAGCAGCCTAAGAGGAACGGAAACTAGCACAGATACGCAGTATTTT. Translated, it gives CASSLRGTETSTDTQYF.

The J gene is TRBJ2-7, the V gene TRBV7-2; D gene ambiguous. The V gene lost 1 base and the J gene lost 4 bases, with 8 bases spanning the gap. The length of the CDR3 is 13 residues. Germline CDR1 and CDR2: SGHTA and FQGNSA. The CDR3 sequence: CASSLEFGYEQYF. The CDR3 coding sequence is TGTGCCAGCAGCTTAGAGTTCGGGTACGAGCAGTACTTC.

CDR3 protein: CASRPTGVNQPQHF. CDR3 in DNA: TGTGCCAGCAGACCGACAGGGGTAAATCAGCCCCAGCATTTT. This chain uses TRBV6-6 with TRBJ1-5, with 8 bases aligning to TRBD1. The CDR3 covers 14 residues. Looked up from germline, CDR1 is MNHNY and CDR2 is SVGAGI (reference sequence). The V segment lost 6 bases and the J segment 4 bases; nucleotides outside the gene matches: 5.

The chain links TRBV18 to TRBJ1-5; 7 nucleotides align to TRBD1. This CDR3 region has 15 residues. Germline V gene lookup returns CDR1 KGHSH and CDR2 LQKENI. Trimming removed 6 bases from V and 7 bases from J; junction bases left unmatched: 12. CDR3 sequence reads: CASSLSTTGSQPQHF. In DNA, the CDR3 is TGTGCCAGCTCCCTTTCAACGACAGGGTCACAGCCCCAGCATTTT.

V usage is TRBV6-4 and J usage is TRBJ2-7; no firm D call. This CDR3 comprises 13 residues. Germline V CDR1 and CDR2: MRHNA, SNTAGT. Trimming cost V 4 bases and J 0 bases, with 7 bases left between them. The CDR3 DNA reads as TGTGCCAGCAGTGCGGTCCGCTCCTACGAGCAGTACTTC. Protein sequence: CASSAVRSYEQYF.

This clone has more than one count but fewer than ten. V usage is TRBV19 and J usage is TRBJ2-3; D uncertain. The CDR3 runs 15 residues. CDR1 and CDR2 from the germline V gene are LNHDA and SQIVND (reference sequence). The V end lost 5 bases, the J end lost 3 bases, and 15 bases lay between the germline ends. CDR3: CASSFRGGPTDTQYF. The CDR3 DNA is TGTGCCAGTAGTTTCCGTGGTGGCCCAACAGATACGCAGTATTTT.

Of note for this clone: Other nucleotide sequences in the sample specify the same CDR3. This chain joins TRBV5-1 and TRBJ2-5; 14 nucleotides line up with TRBD2. Germline CDR1 reads SGHRS; CDR2 reads YFSETQ. The CDR3 runs 17 residues. V was clipped by 5 bases and J by 5 bases; unmatched bases: 11. In DNA form, the CDR3 reads TGCGCCAGCAGTTTTAATGGACTAGCGGGAGGTGTGGAGACCCAGTACTTC. It encodes CASSFNGLAGGVETQYF.

The table lists this clone with a few counts. The chain employs TRBV5-1 and TRBJ1-1; a weak D match, TRBD1 (6 bases). Germline CDR1 and CDR2: SGHRS and YFSETQ. V shed 2 bases and J shed 1 base, with 15 bases lying between them. The CDR3 sequence is 16 residues long. The CDR3 is CASSFWDTTSNTEAFF. CDR3 DNA sequence: TGCGCCAGCAGCTTTTGGGACACCACTTCGAACACTGAAGCTTTCTTT.

The chain uses TRBV11-2 and TRBJ1-4, with TRBD1 matching over 10 bases. V dropped 6 bases and J dropped 7; count of bases not matched to a gene: 5. The germline V gene has CDR1 SGHAT and CDR2 FQNNGV. CDR3 length: 14 amino acids. The CDR3 region is CASSWDRGTEKLFF. The CDR3 nucleotides are TGTGCCAGCAGTTGGGACAGGGGAACTGAAAAACTGTTTTTT.

This clone has more than one count but fewer than ten. This rearrangement joins TRBV5-6 to TRBJ2-1; 7 nucleotides align to TRBD2. With V trimmed by 3 bases and J by 5 bases, 14 bases remained unmatched. The length of the CDR3 is 17 residues. Germline V gives CDR1 SGHDT, CDR2 YYEEEE. CDR3 in DNA: TGTGCCAGCAGCTCGGGGGGATTTCTCTTGGGGCACAATGAGCAGTTCTTC. It codes for CASSSGGFLLGHNEQFF.

Note on this clone: Its ends do not fully match the called genes, so a read error is possible. This rearrangement joins TRBV7-7 to TRBJ2-1; 11 bases are shared with TRBD2. The CDR3 is 16 residues long. CDR1 is SSHAT and CDR2 is FNYEAQ in the germline V gene (reference sequence). CDR3 sequence: CASSSSSGRADNEQFF. CDR3 coding DNA: TGTGCTAGCAGCTCAAGTAGCGGGAGGGCCGACAATGAGCAGTTCTTC.

This clone was seen a handful of times. This chain joins TRBV9 and TRBJ2-3, with D possibly being TRBD1 (5 bases). This CDR3 region has 19 residues. V lost 0 bases to trimming and J lost 0 bases, with 20 bases between them. Germline values: CDR1 SGDLS, CDR2 YYNGEE. The CDR3 DNA follows: TGTGCCAGCAGCGTAGCTGGGGCTTCCAGAGTGTTTAGCACAGATACGCAGTATTTT. It specifies CASSVAGASRVFSTDTQYF.

The chain links TRBV18 to TRBJ2-6; tentative D call: TRBD2 (5 bases). CDR3 size: 15 residues. Looked up from germline, CDR1 is KGHSH and CDR2 is LQKENI. V dropped 6 bases and J dropped 6 bases, with 15 bases sitting between them. The CDR3 nucleotides read TGTGCCAGCTCCCCGTCCGGGGTAATGGCCAACGTCCTGACTTTC. Translated: CASSPSGVMANVLTF.

The gene calls are TRBV2 and TRBJ2-3, with TRBD2 matching over 10 bases. This CDR3 comprises 15 residues. The V and J ends lost 4 bases and 4 bases, in that order; junction bases with no gene match: 5. Per germline, CDR1 SNHLY and CDR2 FYNNEI. Here the CDR3 reads CASSVRLAGSDTQYF. The CDR3 bases are TGTGCCAGCAGTGTTCGACTAGCGGGCTCAGATACGCAGTATTTT.

This chain links TRBV10-3 with TRBJ2-1; 9 bases map to TRBD1. Germline trimming cut 3 bases from V and 8 bases from J; bases unmatched to any gene: 14. This CDR3 is 17 amino acids long. CDR1 and CDR2 from the germline V gene are ENHRY and SYGVKD. In nucleotides, the CDR3 is TGTGCCATCAGTGACCCGCCATTACAGGGGGCAACGGATGAGCAGTTCTTC. Protein: CAISDPPLQGATDEQFF.

This clone has just one count. The chain is built from TRBV29-1 and TRBJ2-3; 7 nucleotides match TRBD1. This CDR3 region has 12 residues. Per the germline V gene, CDR1 is SQVTM and CDR2 is ANQGSEA. J was trimmed by 6 bases and V by 4 bases; bases with no gene match: 4. The CDR3 DNA is TGCAGCGTTGGGGACAGCCGGGATACGCAGTATTTT. Translation gives CSVGDSRDTQYF.

The chain combines TRBV28 with TRBJ1-2; D gene unclear. The CDR3 sequence is 14 residues long. The V gene lost 3 bases and the J gene lost 4 bases, with 12 bases spanning the gap. Germline V gives CDR1 MDHEN, CDR2 SYDVKM. The CDR3 nucleotides read TGTGCCAGCAGTTTTCCCCCGGAGGCCTATGGCTACACCTTC. This encodes CASSFPPEAYGYTF.

The chain employs TRBV6-1 and TRBJ2-5, with 9 bases aligning to TRBD1. With 5 bases clipped from V and 3 bases from J, the junction kept 4 bases outside the gene matches. The germline CDR1 and CDR2 sequences are MNHNS and SASEGT. This CDR3 region has 14 residues. CDR3 coding DNA: TGTGCCAGCAGTCTGGACAGGGGAAAAGAGACCCAGTACTTC. Translated, it gives CASSLDRGKETQYF.